These T cell receptor beta chains were read from a single sample in a study of OX40 agonist ivuxolimab in advanced cancers. Using immunoSEQ multiplex PCR, the repertoire was profiled, and TCRdb retains in-frame clones only, with some absent. The table has roughly 86,000 clones, roughly 92% seen once; the top ten hold roughly 1.1%. Specimen: CD4+ or CD8+ T cells sorted from blood, collected in a trial of the OX40 agonist ivuxolimab. These receptors were obtained from an adult with an advanced solid tumor such as melanoma, head and neck, liver or kidney cancer. The CDR3 runs from the conserved cysteine through the conserved F or W. D genes are given only for firm matches. The listing skips clone size in some rows; elsewhere it reads once, few, many or a size class.

v_gene: TRBV9
j_gene: TRBJ2-1
abundance: -
d_gene: -
CDR3nt: TGTGCCAGCAGCGTAGTTGGCGGGGGCGCCTACAATGAGCAGTTCTTC
CDR3aa: CASSVVGGGAYNEQFF

v_gene: TRBV18
j_gene: TRBJ1-3
abundance: -
d_gene: -
CDR3nt: TGTGCCAGCTCACCAAACGAGGGCCGCGGAAACACCATATATTTT
CDR3aa: CASSPNEGRGNTIYF

v_gene: TRBV28
j_gene: TRBJ1-2
abundance: -
d_gene: -
CDR3nt: TGTGCCAGCACCCCCCCCGCCGGGACGGTTGGCTACACCTTC
CDR3aa: CASTPPAGTVGYTF

v_gene: TRBV29-1
j_gene: TRBJ2-2
abundance: -
d_gene: TRBD2
CDR3nt: TGCAGCGTTGAAGAAACGTGGGCTAGCGGGGGGGAGCTGTTTTTT
CDR3aa: CSVEETWASGGELFF

v_gene: TRBV6-6
j_gene: TRBJ2-2
abundance: -
d_gene: TRBD2
CDR3nt: TGTGCCAGCAGTGTAGCGGGACAAGTCACCGGGGAGCTGTTTTTT
CDR3aa: CASSVAGQVTGELFF

v_gene: TRBV28
j_gene: TRBJ1-2
abundance: once
d_gene: TRBD1
CDR3nt: TGTGCCAGCAGTTTCATGGGAGGGGGCGCTGGGGGCTACACCTTC
CDR3aa: CASSFMGGGAGGYTF

v_gene: TRBV5-3
j_gene: TRBJ1-1
abundance: once
d_gene: -
CDR3nt: TGTGCCAGAAGTCCACAGGGAGGCGGCACTGAAGCTTTCTTT
CDR3aa: CARSPQGGGTEAFF

v_gene: TRBV7-2
j_gene: TRBJ2-2
abundance: -
d_gene: -
CDR3nt: TGTGCCAGCAGCCTTGGGGGCGGCGGGGAGCTGTTTTTT
CDR3aa: CASSLGGGGELFF

v_gene: TRBV6-1
j_gene: TRBJ2-7
abundance: -
d_gene: -
CDR3nt: TGTGCCAGGACTAAGACCTACGAGCAGTACTTC
CDR3aa: CARTKTYEQYF

v_gene: TRBV7-9
j_gene: TRBJ2-3
abundance: once
d_gene: -
CDR3nt: TGTGCCAGCAGCTTGCGCAGGGAGGTCGTGAGCACAGATACGCAGTATTTT
CDR3aa: CASSLRREVVSTDTQYF

v_gene: TRBV6-1
j_gene: TRBJ2-7
abundance: once
d_gene: TRBD2
CDR3nt: TGTGCCAGCTCGACCCAACAGGCGGGGGCCTACGAGCAGTACTTC
CDR3aa: CASSTQQAGAYEQYF

v_gene: TRBV10-1
j_gene: TRBJ2-7
abundance: -
d_gene: TRBD2
CDR3nt: TGCGCCAGCAGTGAGTCGGGACTAGCGGGAGGGCCTTCCGAGCAGTACTTC
CDR3aa: CASSESGLAGGPSEQYF

v_gene: TRBV11-2
j_gene: TRBJ2-3
abundance: -
d_gene: TRBD2
CDR3nt: TGTGCCAGCAGGCCAGCGGGAGGTAGCACAGATACGCAGTATTTT
CDR3aa: CASRPAGGSTDTQYF

v_gene: TRBV7-2
j_gene: TRBJ2-3
abundance: -
d_gene: TRBD2
CDR3nt: TGTGCCAGCAGCTTTACCCTCGGGGGGTCAGATACGCAGTATTTT
CDR3aa: CASSFTLGGSDTQYF

v_gene: TRBV29-1
j_gene: TRBJ2-3
abundance: -
d_gene: -
CDR3nt: TGCAGCGGTGACTCGGGGCCCACAGATACGCAGTATTTT
CDR3aa: CSGDSGPTDTQYF

v_gene: TRBV30
j_gene: TRBJ2-5
abundance: -
d_gene: -
CDR3nt: TGTGCCTGGAAAGTAGGCGGGACCCAGTACTTC
CDR3aa: CAWKVGGTQYF

v_gene: TRBV18
j_gene: TRBJ2-7
abundance: once
d_gene: -
CDR3nt: TGTGCCAGCTCACCACCTAATCCGGGATCTTACGAGCAGTACTTC
CDR3aa: CASSPPNPGSYEQYF

v_gene: TRBV5-1
j_gene: TRBJ1-1
abundance: -
d_gene: -
CDR3nt: TGCGCCAGCAGCTTGGCCGGACAGAGGAACACTGAAGCTTTCTTT
CDR3aa: CASSLAGQRNTEAFF

v_gene: TRBV6-5
j_gene: TRBJ2-7
abundance: -
d_gene: -
CDR3nt: TGTGCCAGCAGTTACTCGATGAGCGGGCGCTCCTACGAGCAGTACTTC
CDR3aa: CASSYSMSGRSYEQYF

v_gene: TRBV9
j_gene: TRBJ1-1
abundance: -
d_gene: TRBD1
CDR3nt: TGTGCCAGCAGCGCTGACAGGGACACTGAAGCTTTCTTT
CDR3aa: CASSADRDTEAFF

v_gene: TRBV2
j_gene: TRBJ1-2
abundance: -
d_gene: -
CDR3nt: TGTGCCAGCAGTGCAGAGAACTATGGCTACACCTTC
CDR3aa: CASSAENYGYTF

v_gene: TRBV6-5
j_gene: TRBJ2-7
abundance: once
d_gene: -
CDR3nt: TGTGCCAGCAGTTGGGGACTTACCTACGAGCAGTACTTC
CDR3aa: CASSWGLTYEQYF

v_gene: TRBV28
j_gene: TRBJ2-1
abundance: -
d_gene: TRBD1
CDR3nt: TGCACCACCCGGGACAGGGGGTACAATGAGCAGTTCTTC
CDR3aa: CTTRDRGYNEQFF

v_gene: TRBV5-1
j_gene: TRBJ2-7
abundance: -
d_gene: -
CDR3nt: TGCGCCAGCAGCTTGGTAGCGGGACAGGGAACTACCGAGCAGTACTTC
CDR3aa: CASSLVAGQGTTEQYF

v_gene: TRBV6-5
j_gene: TRBJ2-7
abundance: -
d_gene: -
CDR3nt: TGTGCCAGCAGTTACGAGGGAGTGGGAGTCTACGAGCAGTACTTC
CDR3aa: CASSYEGVGVYEQYF

v_gene: TRBV30
j_gene: TRBJ1-1
abundance: -
d_gene: TRBD1
CDR3nt: TGTGCCTGGAGTGGAGAGGGGGCGACGGCTTTCTTT
CDR3aa: CAWSGEGATAFF

v_gene: TRBV6-1
j_gene: TRBJ2-7
abundance: once
d_gene: -
CDR3nt: TGTGCCAGCGGGCGGAGCTCCTACGAGCAGTACTTC
CDR3aa: CASGRSSYEQYF

v_gene: TRBV28
j_gene: TRBJ2-7
abundance: -
d_gene: -
CDR3nt: TGTGCCAGCAGTTTAACCCCCGAGGGGGGCGAGCAGTACTTC
CDR3aa: CASSLTPEGGEQYF

v_gene: TRBV6-5
j_gene: TRBJ2-1
abundance: -
d_gene: -
CDR3nt: TGTGCCAGCAGTTACGTCATGAGGGCCAATGAGCAGTTCTTC
CDR3aa: CASSYVMRANEQFF

v_gene: TRBV13
j_gene: TRBJ2-7
abundance: -
d_gene: TRBD2
CDR3nt: TGTGCCAGCAGCGGGGGACTAGCGGGGAACCGCGAGCAGTACTTC
CDR3aa: CASSGGLAGNREQYF

v_gene: TRBV30
j_gene: TRBJ1-1
abundance: -
d_gene: -
CDR3nt: TGTGCCTGGATCCAAGACAGTAGGGCTTTCTTT
CDR3aa: CAWIQDSRAFF

v_gene: TRBV11-2
j_gene: TRBJ2-5
abundance: -
d_gene: TRBD1
CDR3nt: TGTGCCAGCAGGAAAGGACAGGGGACACAAGAGACCCAGTACTTC
CDR3aa: CASRKGQGTQETQYF

v_gene: TRBV25-1
j_gene: TRBJ1-6
abundance: -
d_gene: -
CDR3nt: TGTGCCAGCAGGGAGACGGGGGATAATTCACCCCTCCACTTT
CDR3aa: CASRETGDNSPLHF

v_gene: TRBV6-1
j_gene: TRBJ1-5
abundance: -
d_gene: TRBD1
CDR3nt: TGTGCCAGCAGAGTCCCCGGGACAGGGTATCAGCCCCAGCATTTT
CDR3aa: CASRVPGTGYQPQHF

v_gene: TRBV28
j_gene: TRBJ2-7
abundance: -
d_gene: TRBD1
CDR3nt: TGTGCCAGCAGTCTAACCGGGACAGGGGTCTACGAGCAGTACTTC
CDR3aa: CASSLTGTGVYEQYF

v_gene: TRBV7-9
j_gene: TRBJ2-1
abundance: once
d_gene: TRBD2
CDR3nt: TGTGCCAGCAGTCATGGACTAGCGGGAGGTGCTAGTGAGCAGTTCTTC
CDR3aa: CASSHGLAGGASEQFF

v_gene: TRBV13
j_gene: TRBJ2-1
abundance: -
d_gene: -
CDR3nt: TGTGCCAGCAGCTTAGGGAGGCTCCTAACAGGGAGGTCGGCTGAGCAGTTCTTC
CDR3aa: CASSLGRLLTGRSAEQFF

v_gene: TRBV21-1
j_gene: TRBJ2-2
abundance: once
d_gene: -
CDR3nt: TGTGCTTGGAGGGGGGACACCGGGGAGCTGTTTTTT
CDR3aa: CAWRGDTGELFF

v_gene: TRBV9
j_gene: TRBJ1-2
abundance: -
d_gene: -
CDR3nt: TGTGCCAGCAGCGTTTCAGGGGACGACTATGGCTACACCTTC
CDR3aa: CASSVSGDDYGYTF

v_gene: TRBV5-5
j_gene: TRBJ2-1
abundance: -
d_gene: TRBD2
CDR3nt: TGTGCCAGCAGCTTGGCCCCTAGCGGGAGTTGGAATGAGCAGTTCTTC
CDR3aa: CASSLAPSGSWNEQFF

v_gene: TRBV5-8
j_gene: TRBJ1-1
abundance: -
d_gene: TRBD1
CDR3nt: TGTGCCAGCAGCTCCAGGGGGAGTGAAGCTTTCTTT
CDR3aa: CASSSRGSEAFF

v_gene: TRBV7-6
j_gene: TRBJ2-3
abundance: -
d_gene: -
CDR3nt: TGTGCCAGCAGCCCCGGGGGCGCAGATACGCAGTATTTT
CDR3aa: CASSPGGADTQYF

v_gene: TRBV28
j_gene: TRBJ1-5
abundance: -
d_gene: -
CDR3nt: TGTGCCAGCAGTTTACCCAGCAATCAGCCCCAGCATTTT
CDR3aa: CASSLPSNQPQHF

v_gene: TRBV28
j_gene: TRBJ2-7
abundance: -
d_gene: TRBD2
CDR3nt: TGTGCCAGCAGGGAGACTAGCGGGATTGGCGAGCAGTACTTC
CDR3aa: CASRETSGIGEQYF

v_gene: TRBV30
j_gene: TRBJ2-2
abundance: -
d_gene: -
CDR3nt: TGTGCCTGGACAAGGAACACCGGGGAGCTGTTTTTT
CDR3aa: CAWTRNTGELFF

v_gene: TRBV19
j_gene: TRBJ2-5
abundance: -
d_gene: -
CDR3nt: TGTGCCAGTAGTAGCTCAGAGGCAGAGACCCAGTACTTC
CDR3aa: CASSSSEAETQYF

v_gene: TRBV7-2
j_gene: TRBJ1-1
abundance: -
d_gene: -
CDR3nt: TGTGCCAGCAGCTTAGCCCTTCCGGCCCCTGGGCACACTGAAGCTTTCTTT
CDR3aa: CASSLALPAPGHTEAFF

v_gene: TRBV7-2
j_gene: TRBJ2-5
abundance: -
d_gene: TRBD2
CDR3nt: TGTGCCAGCAGCTTAGGCGGGGGACGGGAGACCCAGTACTTC
CDR3aa: CASSLGGGRETQYF

v_gene: TRBV2
j_gene: TRBJ1-5
abundance: -
d_gene: TRBD1
CDR3nt: TGTGCCAGCAGTGAAAGGGACAGGGGGCTTCGGCCCCAGCATTTT
CDR3aa: CASSERDRGLRPQHF

v_gene: TRBV18
j_gene: TRBJ1-2
abundance: few
d_gene: -
CDR3nt: TGTGCCAGCTCACCAATGAAGGGCGACTATGGCTACACCTTC
CDR3aa: CASSPMKGDYGYTF

v_gene: TRBV7-2
j_gene: TRBJ2-7
abundance: -
d_gene: TRBD1
CDR3nt: TGTGCCAGCAGCAAGGGACAGGGACAAGGCGAGCAGTACTTC
CDR3aa: CASSKGQGQGEQYF

v_gene: TRBV19
j_gene: TRBJ1-4
abundance: -
d_gene: TRBD1
CDR3nt: TGTGCCAGTACTGCGACCGGGACAGGGGGTGAAAAACTGTTTTTT
CDR3aa: CASTATGTGGEKLFF

v_gene: TRBV7-9
j_gene: TRBJ2-3
abundance: -
d_gene: TRBD2
CDR3nt: TGTGCCAGCAGCTTAGAACGTGCGGGAGGCCCTCTTTTCACAGATACGCAGTATTTT
CDR3aa: CASSLERAGGPLFTDTQYF

v_gene: TRBV28
j_gene: TRBJ2-7
abundance: -
d_gene: TRBD1
CDR3nt: TGTGCCAGCAGTCCGGGACAGAGAACCTACGAGCAGTACTTC
CDR3aa: CASSPGQRTYEQYF

v_gene: TRBV6-1
j_gene: TRBJ2-7
abundance: -
d_gene: -
CDR3nt: TGTGCCAGCAGTCGGCAGGGCCCAACCTACGAGCAGTACTTC
CDR3aa: CASSRQGPTYEQYF

v_gene: TRBV19
j_gene: TRBJ2-2
abundance: -
d_gene: -
CDR3nt: TGTGCCAGTAATCTGGGGGCGCGGGGACACGGGGAGCTGTTTTTT
CDR3aa: CASNLGARGHGELFF

v_gene: TRBV2
j_gene: TRBJ1-5
abundance: -
d_gene: TRBD1
CDR3nt: TGTGCCAGCACCCAGGGACAGACCCTTCGCAATCAGCCCCAGCATTTT
CDR3aa: CASTQGQTLRNQPQHF

v_gene: TRBV7-9
j_gene: TRBJ1-1
abundance: -
d_gene: -
CDR3nt: TGTGCCAGCAGCTACCTATTGAACACTGAAGCTTTCTTT
CDR3aa: CASSYLLNTEAFF

v_gene: TRBV7-9
j_gene: TRBJ2-3
abundance: -
d_gene: -
CDR3nt: TGTGCCAGCAGCTTAGCTGTCGGGCAGAGGACAGATACGCAGTATTTT
CDR3aa: CASSLAVGQRTDTQYF